This T cell receptor (beta chain) was recovered during a study of lymphopenia after photon versus proton radiotherapy. Overall study findings and caveats: Larger post-nadir TCR diversity loss correlated inversely with survival in deceased patients. After lymphocyte nadir, photon-treated repertoires showed oligoclonal expansion, especially CD8+ Temra.

Trimming left V 2 bases short and J 10 bases short, with 6 bases between. Germline V CDR1 and CDR2: KGHSH, LQKENI. This CDR3 comprises 11 residues. Regarding this clone: Antigen unknown.

The data were produced by immunoSEQ multiplex PCR, yet TCRdb's version contains in-frame clones alone and is incomplete. Of around 26,000 clones in the sample, about 82% were seen once. V gene TRBV18 combines with J gene TRBJ2-1; D unclear. This sequence was found in a woman in her sixties or seventies with pancreatic cancer. The sample in question was peripheral blood, obtained from a patient treated with proton-based radiotherapy. The CDR3: CASSPNSEQFF. DNA of the CDR3: TGTGCCAGCTCACCAAATTCGGAGCAGTTCTTC. Supplemented by reference TRBV18 and TRBJ2-1, the full variable domain reads NAGVMQNPRHLVRRRGQEARLRCSPMKGHSHVYWYRQLPEEGLKFMVYLQKENIIDESGMPKERFSAEFPKEGPSILRIQQVVRGDSAAYFCASSPNSEQFFGPGTRLTVL.